This T cell receptor beta chain appears in the sequencing data of a study of regulatory T cells in long-lasting Graves disease. Broader study findings: Persistent disease preferred TRBV28, TRBJ1-2 and TRBJ2-5. Small numbers of samples may have cut accuracy. Peripheral blood was the sole material, not thyroid tissue.

The time point here: persistent/refractory GD, antithyroid drugs over 5 years with positive TRAb. Generation of the TCR library employed RNA extracted from PBMCs. The CDR3 length is 16 residues. CDR1 is DFQATT and CDR2 is SNEGSKA in the germline V gene (reference sequence). Trimming removed 6 bases at V and 4 bases at J, with 24 bases between. As regards this clonotype: Its specificity is unknown.

Both iRepertoire HTBI primers and Arm-PCR of CDR3 regions were used to build the TCR beta libraries. MiXCR, run by TCRdb on the multiplex PCR reads, gives a single entry per CDR3 protein. The sample lists around 460,000 distinct CDR3 sequences; roughly 21% were seen once. The source material was peripheral blood mononuclear cells (PBMCs), sampled when the disease was refractory, from a patient treated with antithyroid drugs. This sequence was found in a female donor with Graves disease. This chain links TRBV20-1 with TRBJ1-2, with D perhaps matching TRBD1 (5 bases). The CDR3 here is CSAPLRDGSPLYGYTF. The DNA of the CDR3 is TGCAGTGCACCCCTCCGGGACGGTAGTCCTCTCTATGGCTACACCTTC.